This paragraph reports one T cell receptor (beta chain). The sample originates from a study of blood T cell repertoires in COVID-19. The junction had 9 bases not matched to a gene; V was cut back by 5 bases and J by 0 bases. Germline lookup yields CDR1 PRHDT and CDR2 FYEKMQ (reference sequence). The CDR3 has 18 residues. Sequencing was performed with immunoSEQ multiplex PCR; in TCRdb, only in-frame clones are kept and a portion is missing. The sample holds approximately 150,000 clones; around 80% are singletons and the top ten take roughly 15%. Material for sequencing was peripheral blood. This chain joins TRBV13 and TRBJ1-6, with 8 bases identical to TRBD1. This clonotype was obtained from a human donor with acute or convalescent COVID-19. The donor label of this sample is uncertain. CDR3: CASSHDRGRSSYNSPLHF. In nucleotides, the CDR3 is TGTGCCAGCAGCCACGACAGGGGACGAAGCTCCTATAATTCACCCCTCCACTTT.